This is a list of T cell receptor beta chains from one sample in a study of shared clonotypes between healthy human individuals. The method was immunoSEQ multiplex PCR; TCRdb's version includes in-frame clones alone and lacks a portion of them. The data contain 1 million to 1.3 million clones, around 78% of them singletons. The sample comprised memory CD4+ T cells from PBMCs. The receptors stem from a man in his late teens or twenties in good health. Some clones in this sample may be carry-over from other donors' samples. CDR3s include the opening cysteine and the closing phenylalanine or tryptophan. The order of the fields is V gene, J gene, clone size, D gene, CDR3 protein, CDR3 DNA. The D gene is left open where the match is weak. Some rows mark clone size as missing; the rest say once, few, many or name a class of expanded clone.

v_call: TRBV25-1; j_call: TRBJ1-1; clone_size: .; d_call: .; cdr3_aa: CASSPRLGGGTEAFF; cdr3_nt: TGTGCCAGCAGTCCCCGTTTAGGGGGGGGGACTGAAGCTTTCTTT
v_call: TRBV5-4; j_call: TRBJ2-5; clone_size: .; d_call: TRBD1; cdr3_aa: CASSLRQGGETQYF; cdr3_nt: TGTGCCAGCAGCCTCCGACAGGGGGGAGAGACCCAGTACTTC
v_call: TRBV29-1; j_call: TRBJ1-1; clone_size: .; d_call: TRBD1; cdr3_aa: CSAPRTGVGTEAFF; cdr3_nt: TGCAGCGCCCCGAGGACAGGGGTTGGAACTGAAGCTTTCTTT
v_call: TRBV11-3; j_call: TRBJ1-1; clone_size: few; d_call: TRBD1; cdr3_aa: CASSPGGGDEAFF; cdr3_nt: TGTGCCAGCAGCCCAGGGGGAGGGGATGAAGCTTTCTTT
v_call: TRBV11-3; j_call: TRBJ1-1; clone_size: .; d_call: .; cdr3_aa: CASSLRGNTEAFF; cdr3_nt: TGTGCCAGCAGCTTGAGGGGGAACACTGAAGCTTTCTTT
v_call: TRBV9; j_call: TRBJ2-5; clone_size: .; d_call: TRBD1; cdr3_aa: CASSVLGQGILETQYF; cdr3_nt: TGTGCCAGCAGCGTATTGGGACAGGGGATCCTGGAGACCCAGTACTTC
v_call: TRBV5-1; j_call: TRBJ1-3; clone_size: .; d_call: TRBD1; cdr3_aa: CASSLTGTGANTIYF; cdr3_nt: TGCGCCAGCAGCTTGACCGGGACAGGGGCTAACACCATATATTTT
v_call: TRBV29-1; j_call: TRBJ2-7; clone_size: many; d_call: TRBD2; cdr3_aa: CSVEGGTLRVAGETYEQYF; cdr3_nt: TGCAGCGTTGAAGGGGGGACACTAAGGGTAGCGGGAGAAACCTACGAGCAGTACTTC
v_call: TRBV6-5; j_call: TRBJ1-1; clone_size: .; d_call: .; cdr3_aa: CASRETGHAFF; cdr3_nt: TGTGCCAGCAGGGAAACAGGGCACGCTTTCTTT
v_call: TRBV14; j_call: TRBJ2-1; clone_size: .; d_call: .; cdr3_aa: CASSYSSGSREQFF; cdr3_nt: TGTGCCAGCAGCTATAGCTCCGGGAGTAGGGAGCAGTTCTTC
v_call: TRBV6-6; j_call: TRBJ1-5; clone_size: .; d_call: .; cdr3_aa: CASSYGRRGSNQPQHF; cdr3_nt: TGTGCCAGCAGTTACGGAAGACGGGGGAGCAATCAGCCCCAGCATTTT
v_call: TRBV7-2; j_call: TRBJ2-1; clone_size: .; d_call: .; cdr3_aa: CASSSPRGEQFF; cdr3_nt: TGTGCCAGCAGCTCACCTAGGGGAGAGCAGTTCTTC
v_call: TRBV5-1; j_call: TRBJ1-2; clone_size: .; d_call: .; cdr3_aa: CASSAGQNYGYTF; cdr3_nt: TGCGCCAGCAGCGCAGGCCAAAACTATGGCTACACCTTC
v_call: TRBV6-6; j_call: TRBJ1-5; clone_size: once; d_call: .; cdr3_aa: CASSYTGGNQPQHF; cdr3_nt: TGTGCCAGCAGTTACACAGGCGGCAATCAGCCCCAGCATTTT
v_call: TRBV15; j_call: TRBJ1-1; clone_size: few; d_call: .; cdr3_aa: CATSRGQAGIRAAFF; cdr3_nt: TGTGCCACCAGCAGAGGACAGGCCGGCATAAGAGCAGCTTTCTTT
v_call: TRBV5-1; j_call: TRBJ1-1; clone_size: .; d_call: .; cdr3_aa: CASSFGQTQMNTEAFF; cdr3_nt: TGCGCCAGCAGCTTCGGGCAGACACAGATGAACACTGAAGCTTTCTTT
v_call: TRBV5-1; j_call: TRBJ1-3; clone_size: few; d_call: .; cdr3_aa: CASSGDGRNTIYF; cdr3_nt: TGCGCCAGCAGCGGGGACGGTAGGAACACCATATATTTT
v_call: TRBV30; j_call: TRBJ1-4; clone_size: .; d_call: .; cdr3_aa: CAWSSGEKLFF; cdr3_nt: TGTGCCTGGAGTTCGGGCGAAAAACTGTTTTTT
v_call: TRBV5-1; j_call: TRBJ2-6; clone_size: .; d_call: .; cdr3_aa: CASRPGSGANVLTF; cdr3_nt: TGCGCCAGCCGCCCGGGCTCTGGGGCCAACGTCCTGACTTTC
v_call: TRBV28; j_call: TRBJ1-4; clone_size: .; d_call: .; cdr3_aa: CASSPTPGTNEKLFF; cdr3_nt: TGTGCCAGCAGTCCGACGCCCGGAACGAATGAAAAACTGTTTTTT
v_call: TRBV25-1; j_call: TRBJ2-6; clone_size: .; d_call: .; cdr3_aa: CASSEGGTGANVLTF; cdr3_nt: TGTGCCAGCAGTGAGGGGGGAACTGGGGCCAACGTCCTGACTTTC
v_call: TRBV5-8; j_call: TRBJ1-5; clone_size: .; d_call: .; cdr3_aa: CASSSGDRNYQPQHF; cdr3_nt: TGTGCCAGCAGCTCCGGAGACAGAAATTATCAGCCCCAGCATTTT
v_call: TRBV28; j_call: TRBJ2-2; clone_size: .; d_call: .; cdr3_aa: CASRFPTATGELFF; cdr3_nt: TGTGCCAGCAGATTCCCTACTGCTACCGGGGAGCTGTTTTTT
v_call: TRBV27; j_call: TRBJ2-7; clone_size: .; d_call: TRBD2; cdr3_aa: CASSSRPWDLADSYEQYF; cdr3_nt: TGTGCCAGCAGTAGCCGACCTTGGGATCTAGCGGACTCCTACGAGCAGTACTTC
v_call: TRBV5-1; j_call: TRBJ1-4; clone_size: .; d_call: .; cdr3_aa: CASRPDTSNEKLFF; cdr3_nt: TGCGCCAGCAGGCCCGACACCAGTAATGAAAAACTGTTTTTT
v_call: TRBV2; j_call: TRBJ2-3; clone_size: .; d_call: .; cdr3_aa: CASSVSGFGGDTQYF; cdr3_nt: TGTGCCAGCAGTGTGTCAGGGTTTGGGGGAGATACGCAGTATTTT
v_call: TRBV6-6; j_call: TRBJ2-2; clone_size: .; d_call: .; cdr3_aa: CASTRETGELFF; cdr3_nt: TGTGCCAGCACCAGGGAGACCGGGGAGCTGTTTTTT
v_call: TRBV10-3; j_call: TRBJ2-7; clone_size: .; d_call: .; cdr3_aa: CAISEGGVGEQYF; cdr3_nt: TGTGCCATCAGTGAAGGGGGAGTAGGCGAGCAGTACTTC
v_call: TRBV4-2; j_call: TRBJ1-1; clone_size: .; d_call: .; cdr3_aa: CASSQSPTSGTEAFF; cdr3_nt: TGTGCCAGCAGCCAAAGTCCGACATCGGGCACTGAAGCTTTCTTT
v_call: TRBV6-1; j_call: TRBJ1-1; clone_size: .; d_call: .; cdr3_aa: CASSHTSSEAFF; cdr3_nt: TGTGCCAGCAGCCATACCTCCTCTGAAGCTTTCTTT
v_call: TRBV4-3; j_call: TRBJ2-3; clone_size: .; d_call: .; cdr3_aa: CASSQDPSSADTQYF; cdr3_nt: TGCGCCAGCAGCCAAGATCCTTCCTCAGCAGATACGCAGTATTTT
v_call: TRBV19; j_call: TRBJ2-2; clone_size: .; d_call: TRBD2; cdr3_aa: CAIQLGTSGRSGTGELFF; cdr3_nt: TGTGCCATCCAACTTGGGACTAGCGGGAGGTCGGGCACCGGGGAGCTGTTTTTT
v_call: TRBV4-3; j_call: TRBJ1-4; clone_size: .; d_call: .; cdr3_aa: CASSQDHTGRANEKLFF; cdr3_nt: TGCGCCAGCAGCCAAGATCATACAGGGCGGGCTAATGAAAAACTGTTTTTT
v_call: TRBV28; j_call: TRBJ1-5; clone_size: many; d_call: TRBD1; cdr3_aa: CASSPTGTVNQPQHF; cdr3_nt: TGTGCCAGCAGCCCCACCGGGACAGTAAATCAGCCCCAGCATTTT
v_call: TRBV20-1; j_call: TRBJ2-1; clone_size: .; d_call: .; cdr3_aa: CSAPTRSLEFF; cdr3_nt: TGCAGTGCCCCAACCCGGTCTCTTGAGTTCTTC
v_call: TRBV2; j_call: TRBJ2-5; clone_size: .; d_call: TRBD1; cdr3_aa: CASRDRQETQYF; cdr3_nt: TGTGCCAGCAGGGACAGGCAAGAGACCCAGTACTTC
v_call: TRBV19; j_call: TRBJ2-1; clone_size: .; d_call: TRBD2; cdr3_aa: CASSIPGRALDEQFF; cdr3_nt: TGTGCCAGTAGTATCCCCGGGAGGGCCCTGGATGAGCAGTTCTTC
v_call: TRBV11-2; j_call: TRBJ1-1; clone_size: .; d_call: .; cdr3_aa: CASSLVQGLNTEAFF; cdr3_nt: TGTGCCAGCAGCTTAGTACAGGGTTTGAACACTGAAGCTTTCTTT
v_call: TRBV7-8; j_call: TRBJ1-4; clone_size: .; d_call: .; cdr3_aa: CASSLEGGRSNEKLFF; cdr3_nt: TGTGCCAGCAGCTTAGAGGGGGGGCGATCTAATGAAAAACTGTTTTTT
v_call: TRBV29-1; j_call: TRBJ2-7; clone_size: .; d_call: .; cdr3_aa: CSVAGTWGEQYF; cdr3_nt: TGCAGCGTTGCCGGTACTTGGGGCGAGCAGTACTTC
v_call: TRBV28; j_call: TRBJ2-1; clone_size: few; d_call: .; cdr3_aa: CASSPSGRSYNEQFF; cdr3_nt: TGTGCCAGCAGTCCTTCCGGACGCTCCTACAATGAGCAGTTCTTC
v_call: TRBV2; j_call: TRBJ1-2; clone_size: once; d_call: .; cdr3_aa: CASSEQGLIGYTF; cdr3_nt: TGTGCCAGCAGTGAGCAGGGGTTGATCGGCTACACCTTC
v_call: TRBV30; j_call: TRBJ2-3; clone_size: once; d_call: TRBD2; cdr3_aa: CAWSQWLAASTDTQYF; cdr3_nt: TGTGCCTGGAGTCAGTGGCTAGCGGCTAGCACAGATACGCAGTATTTT
v_call: TRBV2; j_call: TRBJ2-1; clone_size: .; d_call: TRBD2; cdr3_aa: CASSDWLAGVNEQFF; cdr3_nt: TGTGCCAGCAGTGATTGGCTAGCGGGAGTAAATGAGCAGTTCTTC
v_call: TRBV5-1; j_call: TRBJ2-7; clone_size: .; d_call: TRBD2; cdr3_aa: CASSLWTSGREAHEQYF; cdr3_nt: TGCGCCAGCAGCTTATGGACTAGCGGGAGGGAGGCCCACGAGCAGTACTTC
v_call: TRBV11-1; j_call: TRBJ2-3; clone_size: .; d_call: TRBD1; cdr3_aa: CASTGPGQGTDTQYF; cdr3_nt: TGTGCCAGCACCGGACCGGGACAGGGCACAGATACGCAGTATTTT
v_call: TRBV5-1; j_call: TRBJ2-3; clone_size: .; d_call: .; cdr3_aa: CASSLGGSTDTQYF; cdr3_nt: TGCGCCAGCAGCTTGGGCGGGAGCACAGATACGCAGTATTTT
v_call: TRBV7-9; j_call: TRBJ2-6; clone_size: .; d_call: .; cdr3_aa: CASSFGQALSGANVLTF; cdr3_nt: TGTGCCAGCAGCTTTGGGCAGGCTCTCTCTGGGGCCAACGTCCTGACTTTC
v_call: TRBV5-1; j_call: TRBJ2-5; clone_size: .; d_call: TRBD1; cdr3_aa: CASSGGTGVWETQYF; cdr3_nt: TGCGCCAGCAGCGGGGGGACAGGAGTGTGGGAGACCCAGTACTTC
v_call: TRBV28; j_call: TRBJ2-7; clone_size: .; d_call: .; cdr3_aa: CASSLSRGRRGEQYF; cdr3_nt: TGTGCCAGCAGTTTATCCCGGGGCCGTCGGGGGGAGCAGTACTTC
v_call: TRBV18; j_call: TRBJ1-3; clone_size: .; d_call: .; cdr3_aa: CASSPKAPNSGNTIYF; cdr3_nt: TGTGCCAGCTCACCCAAGGCCCCCAACTCTGGAAACACCATATATTTT
v_call: TRBV2; j_call: TRBJ2-7; clone_size: .; d_call: TRBD1; cdr3_aa: CASDSGQGHYEQYF; cdr3_nt: TGTGCCAGCGACTCCGGACAGGGACACTACGAGCAGTACTTC
v_call: TRBV27; j_call: TRBJ2-3; clone_size: .; d_call: .; cdr3_aa: CASTTLWGGRDTQYF; cdr3_nt: TGTGCCAGCACCACCCTTTGGGGGGGGCGAGATACGCAGTATTTT
v_call: TRBV6-6; j_call: TRBJ2-3; clone_size: .; d_call: TRBD2; cdr3_aa: CASSPRGSGGDTQYF; cdr3_nt: TGTGCCAGCAGTCCCCGGGGTAGCGGGGGAGATACGCAGTATTTT
v_call: TRBV7-6; j_call: TRBJ2-2; clone_size: .; d_call: .; cdr3_aa: CASSGGGPGTAGELFF; cdr3_nt: TGTGCCAGCAGCGGCGGGGGACCGGGGACAGCCGGGGAGCTGTTTTTT